Listed below are T cell receptor beta chains from one sample, sequenced in a study of CD8 T cells in Susac syndrome. TCRdb re-called the immunoSEQ multiplex PCR reads with MiXCR, one entry per CDR3 protein. There are approximately 270,000 distinct CDR3 sequences in the sample; roughly 95% occur only once, and 0.055% to 0.075% lies in the top ten. The sample comprised CD4+ T cells from PBMCs. The receptor source for this set is a human donor with multiple sclerosis. The CDR3 runs from the conserved cysteine through the conserved F or W. D genes are given only for firm matches. The size of a clone is reported for some rows only, either as once, few or many, or as a class for expanded clones.

TRBV28,NA,TRBJ1-3,NA,CASSAWETSGNTIYF,TGTGCCAGCAGCGCCTGGGAGACCTCTGGAAACACCATATATTTT
TRBV20-1,NA,TRBJ2-7,NA,CSAGRVDEQYF,TGCAGTGCTGGCAGGGTCGACGAGCAGTACTTC
TRBV12-3/TRBV12-4,NA,TRBJ2-7,NA,CASSLYAGAGEQYF,TGTGCCAGCAGCCTTTATGCGGGGGCTGGAGAGCAGTACTTC
TRBV20-1,TRBD2,TRBJ2-1,NA,CSARAGGGNEQFF,TGCAGTGCTAGGGCGGGAGGTGGGAATGAGCAGTTCTTC
TRBV27,TRBD2,TRBJ2-7,NA,CASSRTGGSREQYF,TGTGCCAGCAGTCGCACGGGAGGTTCCAGGGAGCAGTACTTC
TRBV7-2,TRBD1,TRBJ2-7,NA,CASSSGQGDEQYF,TGTGCCAGCAGCTCAGGACAGGGCGACGAGCAGTACTTC
TRBV18,NA,TRBJ2-2,NA,CASSPTGYTGELFF,TGTGCCAGCTCACCAACAGGATACACCGGGGAGCTGTTTTTT
TRBV5-1,NA,TRBJ2-1,NA,CASSLTSLYNEQFF,TGCGCCAGCAGCTTGACTAGCCTGTACAATGAGCAGTTCTTC
TRBV5-1,TRBD2,TRBJ2-5,NA,CASSSLRIGRAETQYF,TGCGCCAGCAGCTCGCTAAGGATCGGGAGGGCCGAGACCCAGTACTTC
TRBV6-6,NA,TRBJ2-4,NA,CASSQGQGRAKNIQYF,TGTGCCAGCAGCCAGGGGCAGGGGCGAGCCAAAAACATTCAGTACTTC
TRBV3-1,NA,TRBJ1-2,NA,CASSQRGGYGYTF,TGTGCCAGCAGCCAGAGGGGAGGCTATGGCTACACCTTC
TRBV30,NA,TRBJ1-1,NA,CAWSQQGPEAFF,TGTGCCTGGAGTCAACAGGGCCCTGAAGCTTTCTTT
TRBV30,NA,TRBJ1-2,NA,CAWSARIRGPRIYGYTF,TGTGCCTGGAGTGCAAGAATCCGGGGGCCTAGGATATATGGCTACACCTTC
TRBV6-5,NA,TRBJ1-1,NA,CASSYSVNTEAFF,TGTGCCAGCAGTTACTCTGTGAACACTGAAGCTTTCTTT
TRBV5-1,TRBD1,TRBJ2-3,NA,CASSPRDRGTQYF,TGCGCCAGCAGCCCCCGGGACAGGGGTACGCAGTATTTT
TRBV20-1,NA,TRBJ1-1,NA,CSAAGGDYVEAFF,TGCAGTGCTGCGGGGGGGGATTACGTTGAAGCTTTCTTT
TRBV9,NA,TRBJ1-2,once,CASSATGTPLYGYTF,TGTGCCAGCAGCGCCACCGGGACACCTCTTTATGGCTACACCTTC
TRBV30,NA,TRBJ1-4,NA,CAWSLNAGTATNEKLFF,TGTGCCTGGAGTCTTAACGCCGGGACGGCAACTAATGAAAAACTGTTTTTT
TRBV12-3/TRBV12-4,NA,TRBJ2-2,few,CASSFNRAGELFF,TGTGCCAGCAGTTTCAATCGGGCCGGGGAGCTGTTTTTT
TRBV27,TRBD1,TRBJ2-3,NA,CASKWDRLTDTQYF,TGTGCCAGTAAATGGGACAGGCTCACAGATACGCAGTATTTT
TRBV7-2,TRBD1,TRBJ2-7,NA,CASSTSGTGRYEQYF,TGTGCCAGCAGCACGTCAGGGACAGGGAGATACGAGCAGTACTTC
TRBV30,NA,TRBJ2-5,once,CAWSGQETQYF,TGTGCCTGGAGCGGGCAAGAGACCCAGTACTTC
TRBV6-1,NA,TRBJ1-5,NA,CASSPQLWGMQPQHF,TGTGCCAGCAGTCCCCAGCTGTGGGGTATGCAGCCCCAGCATTTT
TRBV7-2,TRBD1,TRBJ1-2,NA,CASSLAGRTGPLGYTF,TGTGCCAGCAGCTTAGCGGGGCGGACAGGACCCCTTGGCTACACCTTC
TRBV11-3,NA,TRBJ2-5,NA,CASSLGGRKQETQYF,TGTGCCAGCAGCTTAGGTGGCCGGAAACAAGAGACCCAGTACTTC
TRBV20-1,NA,TRBJ2-4,NA,CSARDYRGAAKNIQYF,TGCAGTGCTAGAGATTACCGTGGGGCCGCCAAAAACATTCAGTACTTC